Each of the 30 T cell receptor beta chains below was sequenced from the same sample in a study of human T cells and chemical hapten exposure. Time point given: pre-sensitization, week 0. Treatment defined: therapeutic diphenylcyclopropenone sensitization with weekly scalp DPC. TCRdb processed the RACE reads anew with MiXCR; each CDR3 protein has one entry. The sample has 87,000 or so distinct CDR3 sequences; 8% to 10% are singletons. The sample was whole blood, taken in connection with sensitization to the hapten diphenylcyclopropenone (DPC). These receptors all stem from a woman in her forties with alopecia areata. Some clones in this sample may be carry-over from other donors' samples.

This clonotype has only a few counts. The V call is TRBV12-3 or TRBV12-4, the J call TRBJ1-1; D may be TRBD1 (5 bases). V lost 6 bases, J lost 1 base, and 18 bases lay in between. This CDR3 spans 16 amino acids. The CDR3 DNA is TGTGCCAGCAGCCCACCACGGGGGTTAGGGAACACTGAAGCTTTCTTT. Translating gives CASSPPRGLGNTEAFF.

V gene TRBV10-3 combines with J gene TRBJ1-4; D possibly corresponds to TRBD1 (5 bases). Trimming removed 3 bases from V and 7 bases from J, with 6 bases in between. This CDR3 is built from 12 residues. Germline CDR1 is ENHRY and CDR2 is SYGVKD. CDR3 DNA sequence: TGTGCCATCAGTGACGACAGTGAAAAACTGTTTTTT. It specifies CAISDDSEKLFF.

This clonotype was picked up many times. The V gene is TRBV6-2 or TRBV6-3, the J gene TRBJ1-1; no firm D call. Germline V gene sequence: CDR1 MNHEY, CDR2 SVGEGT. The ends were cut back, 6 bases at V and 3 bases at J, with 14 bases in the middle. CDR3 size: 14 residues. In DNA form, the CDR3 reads TGTGCCAGCAGCCCCGGACGGAGCCACACTGAAGCTTTCTTT. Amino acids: CASSPGRSHTEAFF.

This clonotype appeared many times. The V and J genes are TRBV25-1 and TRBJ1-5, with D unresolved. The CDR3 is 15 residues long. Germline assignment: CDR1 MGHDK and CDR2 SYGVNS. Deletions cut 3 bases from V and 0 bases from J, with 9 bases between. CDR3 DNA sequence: TGTGCCAGCAGTGACGCGGGCTATAGCAATCAGCCCCAGCATTTT. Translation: CASSDAGYSNQPQHF.

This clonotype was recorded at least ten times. The chain's CDR3 is CASSLGTGGPTDTQYF. DNA of the CDR3: TGTGCCAGCAGCTTGGGGACCGGGGGCCCCACAGATACGCAGTATTTT. The chain is built from TRBV7-2 and TRBJ2-3; D may match TRBD1 or TRBD2 (6 bases each). Deletions cut 3 bases from V and 2 bases from J, with 15 bases between. The length of the CDR3 is 16 residues. CDR1 and CDR2 (germline): SGHTA, FQGNSA.

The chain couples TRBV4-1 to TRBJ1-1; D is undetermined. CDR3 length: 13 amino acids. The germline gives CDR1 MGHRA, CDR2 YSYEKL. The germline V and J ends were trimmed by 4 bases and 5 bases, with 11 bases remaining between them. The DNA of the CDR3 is TGCGCCAGCAGCCCCTTTTGGGAGACTGAAGCTTTCTTT. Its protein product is CASSPFWETEAFF.

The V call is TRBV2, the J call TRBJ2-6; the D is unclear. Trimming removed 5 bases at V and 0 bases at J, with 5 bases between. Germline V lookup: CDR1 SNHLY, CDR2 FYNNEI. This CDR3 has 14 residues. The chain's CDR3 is CASSLNSGANVLTF. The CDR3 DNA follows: TGTGCCAGCAGTCTGAACTCTGGGGCCAACGTCCTGACTTTC.

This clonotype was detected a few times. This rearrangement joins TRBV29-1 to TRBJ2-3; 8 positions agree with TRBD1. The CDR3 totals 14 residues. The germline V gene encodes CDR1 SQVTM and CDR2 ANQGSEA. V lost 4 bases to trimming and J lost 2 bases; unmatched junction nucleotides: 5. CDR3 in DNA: TGCAGCGTTGCGACAGGGGCTACCACAGATACGCAGTATTTT. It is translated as CSVATGATTDTQYF.

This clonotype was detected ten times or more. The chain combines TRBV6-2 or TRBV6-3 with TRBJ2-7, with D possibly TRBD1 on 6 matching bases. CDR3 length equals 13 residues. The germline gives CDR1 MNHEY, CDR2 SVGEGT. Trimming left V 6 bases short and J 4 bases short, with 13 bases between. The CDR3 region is CASSHPQGYEQYF. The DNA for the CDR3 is TGTGCCAGCAGCCACCCACAGGGTTACGAGCAGTACTTC.

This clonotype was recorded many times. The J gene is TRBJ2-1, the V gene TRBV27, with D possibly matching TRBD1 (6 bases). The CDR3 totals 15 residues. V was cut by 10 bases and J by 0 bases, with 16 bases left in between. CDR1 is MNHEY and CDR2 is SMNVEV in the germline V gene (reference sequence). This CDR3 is CATRAGQSSYNEQFF. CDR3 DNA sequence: TGTGCCACCCGGGCTGGACAGAGCTCCTACAATGAGCAGTTCTTC.

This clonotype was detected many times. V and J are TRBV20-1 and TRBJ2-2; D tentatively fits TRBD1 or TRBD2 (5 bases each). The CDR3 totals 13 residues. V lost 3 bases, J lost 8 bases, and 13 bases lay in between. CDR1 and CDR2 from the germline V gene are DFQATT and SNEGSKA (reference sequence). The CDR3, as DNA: TGCAGTGCTAGCTGGAGTGGGGGAGGGGAGCTGTTTTTT. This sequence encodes CSASWSGGGELFF.

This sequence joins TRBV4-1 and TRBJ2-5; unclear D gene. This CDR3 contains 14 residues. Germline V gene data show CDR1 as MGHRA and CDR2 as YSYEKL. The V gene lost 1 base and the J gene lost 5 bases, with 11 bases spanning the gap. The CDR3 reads CASSQVAIEETQYF. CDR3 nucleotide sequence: TGCGCCAGCAGCCAAGTGGCCATTGAGGAGACCCAGTACTTC.

The CDR3 sequence is CASSFGQGASGYTF. The CDR3 coding sequence is TGCGCCAGCAGCTTCGGACAGGGGGCCTCTGGCTACACCTTC. The chain uses TRBV5-1 and TRBJ1-2, with 11 bases fitting TRBD1. Unmatched junction bases numbered 4, after V lost 2 bases and J lost 7 bases. The CDR3 totals 14 residues. CDR1 SGHRS and CDR2 YFSETQ come from the germline V gene.

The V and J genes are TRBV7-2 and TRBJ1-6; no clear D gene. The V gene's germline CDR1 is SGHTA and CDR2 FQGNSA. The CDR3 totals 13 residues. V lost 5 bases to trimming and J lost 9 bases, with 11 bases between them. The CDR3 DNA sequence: TGTGCCAGCAGCCCACTCAGCCGTTCACCCCTCCACTTT. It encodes CASSPLSRSPLHF. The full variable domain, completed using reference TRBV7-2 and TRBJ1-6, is GAGVSQSPSNKVTEKGKDVELRCDPISGHTALYWYRQSLGQGLEFLIYFQGNSAPDKSGLPSDRFSAERTGGSVSTLTIQRTQQEDSAVYLCASSPLSRSPLHFGNGTRLTVT.

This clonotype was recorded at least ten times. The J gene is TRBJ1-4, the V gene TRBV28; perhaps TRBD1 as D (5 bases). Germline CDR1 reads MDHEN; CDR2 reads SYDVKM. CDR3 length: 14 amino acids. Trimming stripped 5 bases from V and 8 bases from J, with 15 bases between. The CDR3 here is CASSHPGTVEKLFF. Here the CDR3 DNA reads TGTGCCAGCAGTCATCCAGGGACGGTAGAAAAACTGTTTTTT.

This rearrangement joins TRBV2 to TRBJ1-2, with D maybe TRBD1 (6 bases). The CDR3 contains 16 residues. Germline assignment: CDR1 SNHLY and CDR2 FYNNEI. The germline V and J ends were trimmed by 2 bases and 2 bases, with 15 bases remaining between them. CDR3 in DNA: TGTGCCAGCAGTGAATCGGGGAGCCAGGGGAACTATGGCTACACCTTC. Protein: CASSESGSQGNYGYTF.

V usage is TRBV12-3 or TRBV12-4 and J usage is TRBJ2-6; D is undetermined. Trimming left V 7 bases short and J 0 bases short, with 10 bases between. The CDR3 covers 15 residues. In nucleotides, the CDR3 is TGTGCCAGCAACCTGTGGGGCTCTGGGGCCAACGTCCTGACTTTC. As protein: CASNLWGSGANVLTF.

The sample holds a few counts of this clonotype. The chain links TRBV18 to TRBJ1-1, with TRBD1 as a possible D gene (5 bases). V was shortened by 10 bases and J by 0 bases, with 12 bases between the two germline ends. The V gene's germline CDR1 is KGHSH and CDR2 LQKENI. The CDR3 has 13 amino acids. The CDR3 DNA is TGTGCCACTACTAGGGGCATGAACACTGAAGCTTTCTTT. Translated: CATTRGMNTEAFF.

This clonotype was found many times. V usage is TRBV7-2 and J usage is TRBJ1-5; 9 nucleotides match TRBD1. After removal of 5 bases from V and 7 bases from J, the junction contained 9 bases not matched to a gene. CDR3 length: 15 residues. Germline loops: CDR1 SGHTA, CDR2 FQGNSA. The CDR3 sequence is CASSRDRAFGQPQHF. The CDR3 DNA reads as TGTGCCAGCAGCCGGGACAGGGCGTTTGGGCAGCCCCAGCATTTT.

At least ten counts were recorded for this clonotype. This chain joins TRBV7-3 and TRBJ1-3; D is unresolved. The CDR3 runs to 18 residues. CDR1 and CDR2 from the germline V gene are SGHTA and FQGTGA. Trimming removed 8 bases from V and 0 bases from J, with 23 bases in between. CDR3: CASLLREGGSSSGNTIYF. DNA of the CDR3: TGTGCCAGCTTGCTTAGAGAGGGTGGCAGCAGCTCTGGAAACACCATATATTTT.

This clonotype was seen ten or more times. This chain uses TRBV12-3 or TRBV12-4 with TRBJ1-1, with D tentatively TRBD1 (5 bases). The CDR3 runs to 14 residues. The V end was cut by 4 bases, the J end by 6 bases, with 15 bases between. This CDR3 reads CASSSDPGRPEAFF. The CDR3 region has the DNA TGTGCCAGCAGTTCCGACCCGGGGCGACCTGAAGCTTTCTTT.

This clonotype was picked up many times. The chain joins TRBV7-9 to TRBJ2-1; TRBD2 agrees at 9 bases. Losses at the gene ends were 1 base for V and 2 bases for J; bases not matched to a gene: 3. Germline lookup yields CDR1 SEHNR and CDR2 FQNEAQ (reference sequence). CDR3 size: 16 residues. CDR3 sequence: CASSLVAGGPYNEQFF. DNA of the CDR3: TGTGCCAGCAGCTTAGTGGCGGGGGGGCCCTACAATGAGCAGTTCTTC.

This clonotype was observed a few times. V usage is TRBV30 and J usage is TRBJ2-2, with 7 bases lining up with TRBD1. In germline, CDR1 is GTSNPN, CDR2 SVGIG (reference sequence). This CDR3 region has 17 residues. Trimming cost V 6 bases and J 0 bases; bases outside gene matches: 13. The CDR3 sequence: CACPKGWDRANTGELFF. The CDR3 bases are TGTGCCTGCCCAAAAGGATGGGACAGAGCGAACACCGGGGAGCTGTTTTTT.

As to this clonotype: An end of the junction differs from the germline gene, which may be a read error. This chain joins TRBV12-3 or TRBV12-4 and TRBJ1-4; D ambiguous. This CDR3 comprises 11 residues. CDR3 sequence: CAGSFGEKLFF. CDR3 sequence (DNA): TGTGCCGGCAGTTTTGGTGAAAAACTGTTTTTT.

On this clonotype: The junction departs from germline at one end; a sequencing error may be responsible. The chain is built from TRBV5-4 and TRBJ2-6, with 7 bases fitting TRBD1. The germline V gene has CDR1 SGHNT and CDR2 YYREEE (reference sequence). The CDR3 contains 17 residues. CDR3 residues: CASSRADRLVGANVLIF. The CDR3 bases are TGTGCCAGCAGTCGAGCGGACAGGCTTGTCGGGGCCAACGTCCTGATTTTC.

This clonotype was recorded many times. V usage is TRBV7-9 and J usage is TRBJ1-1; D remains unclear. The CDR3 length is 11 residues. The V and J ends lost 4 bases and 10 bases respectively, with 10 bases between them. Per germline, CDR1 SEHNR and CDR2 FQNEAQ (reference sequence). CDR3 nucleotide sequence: TGTGCCAGCAGCTCGCAAAAGGGAGCTTTCTTT. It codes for CASSSQKGAFF.

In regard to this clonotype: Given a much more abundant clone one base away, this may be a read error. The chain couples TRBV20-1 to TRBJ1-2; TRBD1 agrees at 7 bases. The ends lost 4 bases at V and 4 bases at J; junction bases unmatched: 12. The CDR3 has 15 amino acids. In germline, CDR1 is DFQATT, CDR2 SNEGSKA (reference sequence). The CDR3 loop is CSAKDWAGGAYGYTF. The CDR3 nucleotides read TGCAGTGCTAAAGACTGGGCAGGGGGTGCCTATGGCTACACCTTC.

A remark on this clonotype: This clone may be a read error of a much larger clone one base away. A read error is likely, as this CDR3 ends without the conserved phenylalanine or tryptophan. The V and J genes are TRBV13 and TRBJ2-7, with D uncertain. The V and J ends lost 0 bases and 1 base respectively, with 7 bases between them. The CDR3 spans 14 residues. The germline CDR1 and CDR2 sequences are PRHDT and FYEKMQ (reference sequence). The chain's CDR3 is CASSLGLQSYEQYL. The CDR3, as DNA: TGTGCCAGCAGCTTAGGTTTACAGTCCTACGAGCAGTACCTC.

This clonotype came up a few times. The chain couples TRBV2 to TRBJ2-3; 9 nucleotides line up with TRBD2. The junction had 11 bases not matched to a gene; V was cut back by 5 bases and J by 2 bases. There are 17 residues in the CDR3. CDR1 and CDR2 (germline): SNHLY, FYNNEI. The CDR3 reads CASSKETSGTLTDTQYF. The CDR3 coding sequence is TGTGCCAGCAGTAAAGAGACTAGCGGCACTCTCACAGATACGCAGTATTTT.

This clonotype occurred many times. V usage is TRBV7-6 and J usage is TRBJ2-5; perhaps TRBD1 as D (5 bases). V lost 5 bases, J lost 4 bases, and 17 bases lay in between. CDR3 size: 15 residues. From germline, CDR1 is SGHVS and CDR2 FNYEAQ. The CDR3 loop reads CASSQVPGYRETQYF. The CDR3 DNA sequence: TGTGCCAGCAGCCAAGTTCCAGGGTATCGAGAGACCCAGTACTTC.